These T cell receptor beta chains were read from a single sample in a study of beta chain features in type 1 diabetes. Clones were sequenced by immunoSEQ multiplex PCR, and TCRdb holds only the in-frame ones, with some missing. The table has some 400,000 clones, roughly 16% seen once. Sequenced material: naive CD4+ T cells from blood. These receptor sequences come from a woman younger than 35 in good health. Both conserved end residues are part of each CDR3. The D gene is left open where the match is weak. Some rows mark clone size as missing; the rest say once, few, many or name a class of expanded clone.

V gene: TRBV4-3; J gene: TRBJ2-7; D gene: TRBD2; clone size: few; CDR3 protein: CASSQDHGVAGFDEQYF; CDR3 DNA: TGCGCCAGCAGCCAAGACCACGGAGTAGCGGGATTCGACGAGCAGTACTTC
V gene: TRBV27; J gene: TRBJ1-5; D gene: -; clone size: -; CDR3 protein: CASSWTGNQPQHF; CDR3 DNA: TGTGCCAGCAGTTGGACAGGCAATCAGCCCCAGCATTTT
V gene: TRBV7-9; J gene: TRBJ1-1; D gene: -; clone size: -; CDR3 protein: CASSPQGMDTEAFF; CDR3 DNA: TGTGCCAGCAGCCCGCAGGGGATGGACACTGAAGCTTTCTTT
V gene: TRBV7-6; J gene: TRBJ2-2; D gene: TRBD1; clone size: few; CDR3 protein: CASRQTGGNTGELFF; CDR3 DNA: TGTGCCAGCAGACAGACAGGGGGGAACACCGGGGAGCTGTTTTTT
V gene: TRBV28; J gene: TRBJ2-5; D gene: TRBD2; clone size: -; CDR3 protein: CASSRTSGLETQYF; CDR3 DNA: TGTGCCAGCAGCAGGACTAGCGGTTTAGAGACCCAGTACTTC
V gene: TRBV9; J gene: TRBJ1-1; D gene: -; clone size: few; CDR3 protein: CASSPRLLNTEAFF; CDR3 DNA: TGTGCCAGCAGCCCTAGACTGCTGAACACTGAAGCTTTCTTT
V gene: TRBV30; J gene: TRBJ1-2; D gene: -; clone size: few; CDR3 protein: CAWSFNQGGGYTF; CDR3 DNA: TGTGCCTGGAGTTTTAACCAGGGAGGCGGCTACACCTTC
V gene: TRBV28; J gene: TRBJ2-3; D gene: -; clone size: few; CDR3 protein: CASLQGNTDTQYF; CDR3 DNA: TGTGCCAGCCTACAGGGCAACACAGATACGCAGTATTTT
V gene: TRBV29-1; J gene: TRBJ1-2; D gene: -; clone size: -; CDR3 protein: CSVLPPPDRLYYGYTF; CDR3 DNA: TGCAGCGTCCTTCCTCCGCCCGACAGGTTGTATTATGGCTACACCTTC
V gene: TRBV27; J gene: TRBJ2-7; D gene: TRBD2; clone size: -; CDR3 protein: CASSSLGTSYEQYF; CDR3 DNA: TGTGCCAGCAGTTCTCTGGGGACTAGCTACGAGCAGTACTTC
V gene: TRBV28; J gene: TRBJ2-3; D gene: TRBD2; clone size: -; CDR3 protein: CASSGGTSGTNTQYF; CDR3 DNA: TGTGCCAGCAGTGGGGGGACTAGCGGGACAAATACGCAGTATTTT
V gene: TRBV15; J gene: TRBJ2-5; D gene: -; clone size: few; CDR3 protein: CATSRDRGETQYF; CDR3 DNA: TGTGCCACCAGCAGAGATAGAGGAGAGACCCAGTACTTC
V gene: TRBV15; J gene: TRBJ2-2; D gene: TRBD2; clone size: -; CDR3 protein: CATSRDRLAGVGGELFF; CDR3 DNA: TGTGCCACCAGCAGAGATCGCCTAGCGGGAGTAGGGGGGGAGCTGTTTTTT
V gene: TRBV7-2; J gene: TRBJ2-6; D gene: -; clone size: -; CDR3 protein: CASSSFGLLSGANVLTF; CDR3 DNA: TGTGCCAGCAGCTCCTTTGGACTGCTCTCTGGGGCCAACGTCCTGACTTTC
V gene: TRBV14; J gene: TRBJ2-3; D gene: TRBD1; clone size: -; CDR3 protein: CASSQDVPDRGTDTQYF; CDR3 DNA: TGTGCCAGCAGCCAAGACGTCCCGGACAGGGGCACAGATACGCAGTATTTT
V gene: TRBV4-3; J gene: TRBJ1-2; D gene: -; clone size: few; CDR3 protein: CASSQDSGVNYGYTF; CDR3 DNA: TGCGCCAGCAGCCAAGATTCAGGGGTTAACTATGGCTACACCTTC
V gene: TRBV4-2; J gene: TRBJ2-5; D gene: -; clone size: few; CDR3 protein: CASSQDSPETQYF; CDR3 DNA: TGTGCCAGCAGCCAGGACAGTCCTGAGACCCAGTACTTC
V gene: TRBV11-2; J gene: TRBJ2-1; D gene: -; clone size: few; CDR3 protein: CASSPRSYNEQFF; CDR3 DNA: TGTGCCAGCAGCCCGCGGTCCTACAATGAGCAGTTCTTC
V gene: TRBV5-1; J gene: TRBJ2-1; D gene: TRBD2; clone size: few; CDR3 protein: CASSPMTSDNNEQFF; CDR3 DNA: TGCGCCAGCAGCCCAATGACTAGCGACAACAATGAGCAGTTCTTC
V gene: TRBV5-1; J gene: TRBJ1-1; D gene: TRBD1; clone size: few; CDR3 protein: CASSWSGTGLLQNTEAFF; CDR3 DNA: TGCGCCAGCAGCTGGAGCGGGACAGGGCTACTTCAGAACACTGAAGCTTTCTTT
V gene: TRBV7-9; J gene: TRBJ2-1; D gene: TRBD2; clone size: -; CDR3 protein: CASSPRRGTSGYNEQFF; CDR3 DNA: TGTGCCAGCAGCCCGCGCCGTGGGACTAGCGGCTACAATGAGCAGTTCTTC
V gene: TRBV19; J gene: TRBJ1-1; D gene: TRBD1; clone size: -; CDR3 protein: CASSILPGQGDTEAFF; CDR3 DNA: TGTGCCAGTAGTATTCTCCCGGGACAGGGTGACACTGAAGCTTTCTTT
V gene: TRBV4-1; J gene: TRBJ2-1; D gene: -; clone size: -; CDR3 protein: CASSQVGLAGRANNEQFF; CDR3 DNA: TGCGCCAGCAGCCAAGTCGGACTGGCTGGTAGGGCTAACAATGAGCAGTTCTTC
V gene: TRBV9; J gene: TRBJ2-2; D gene: -; clone size: few; CDR3 protein: CASSVSGGGDTGELFF; CDR3 DNA: TGTGCCAGCAGCGTTAGCGGAGGAGGGGACACCGGGGAGCTGTTTTTT
V gene: TRBV7-8; J gene: TRBJ2-1; D gene: TRBD2; clone size: few; CDR3 protein: CASSWRTGGGYNEQFF; CDR3 DNA: TGTGCCAGCAGCTGGCGGACGGGAGGAGGATACAATGAGCAGTTCTTC
V gene: TRBV27; J gene: TRBJ2-7; D gene: TRBD1; clone size: -; CDR3 protein: CASSFLSGGYEQYF; CDR3 DNA: TGTGCCAGCAGTTTCCTTTCAGGGGGCTACGAGCAGTACTTC
V gene: TRBV29-1; J gene: TRBJ1-1; D gene: -; clone size: few; CDR3 protein: CSVEDRRSTEAFF; CDR3 DNA: TGCAGCGTTGAAGATCGAAGGAGCACTGAAGCTTTCTTT
V gene: TRBV9; J gene: TRBJ2-2; D gene: -; clone size: -; CDR3 protein: CASSVDDRRTGELFF; CDR3 DNA: TGTGCCAGCAGCGTAGATGACAGGCGTACCGGGGAGCTGTTTTTT
V gene: TRBV7-2; J gene: TRBJ2-4; D gene: TRBD2; clone size: few; CDR3 protein: CASSQARLAGNIAKNIQYF; CDR3 DNA: TGTGCCAGCAGCCAGGCCCGACTAGCGGGGAATATAGCCAAAAACATTCAGTACTTC
V gene: TRBV5-1; J gene: TRBJ2-3; D gene: -; clone size: -; CDR3 protein: CASSLGGSSTDTQYF; CDR3 DNA: TGCGCCAGCAGCTTGGGCGGTTCTAGCACAGATACGCAGTATTTT
V gene: TRBV19; J gene: TRBJ2-3; D gene: TRBD1; clone size: -; CDR3 protein: CASRRGQGKDTQYF; CDR3 DNA: TGTGCCAGTCGCCGGGGACAGGGGAAAGATACGCAGTATTTT
V gene: TRBV10-3; J gene: TRBJ2-7; D gene: -; clone size: few; CDR3 protein: CAISDKTYEQYF; CDR3 DNA: TGTGCCATCAGCGACAAGACCTACGAGCAGTACTTC
V gene: TRBV19; J gene: TRBJ1-4; D gene: -; clone size: few; CDR3 protein: CASSMREKLFF; CDR3 DNA: TGTGCCAGTAGTATGAGGGAAAAACTGTTTTTT
V gene: TRBV15; J gene: TRBJ2-7; D gene: -; clone size: -; CDR3 protein: CATSRRGQFYEQYF; CDR3 DNA: TGTGCCACCAGCAGACGAGGACAGTTCTACGAGCAGTACTTC
V gene: TRBV5-1; J gene: TRBJ1-1; D gene: TRBD1; clone size: -; CDR3 protein: CASSPGQMNTEAFF; CDR3 DNA: TGCGCCAGCAGCCCGGGACAGATGAACACTGAAGCTTTCTTT
V gene: TRBV10-2; J gene: TRBJ2-1; D gene: TRBD1; clone size: few; CDR3 protein: CASSPWSVDREQFF; CDR3 DNA: TGCGCCAGCAGTCCCTGGTCGGTGGACAGGGAGCAGTTCTTC
V gene: TRBV28; J gene: TRBJ2-7; D gene: TRBD2; clone size: few; CDR3 protein: CASRQTSGPSYEQYF; CDR3 DNA: TGTGCCAGCAGACAGACTAGCGGGCCTTCCTACGAGCAGTACTTC
V gene: TRBV2; J gene: TRBJ2-7; D gene: TRBD1; clone size: -; CDR3 protein: CASSRRGDRANEQYF; CDR3 DNA: TGTGCCAGCAGTCGAAGGGGGGACAGGGCCAACGAGCAGTACTTC
V gene: TRBV15; J gene: TRBJ2-1; D gene: TRBD2; clone size: -; CDR3 protein: CATSSTSGAYNEQFF; CDR3 DNA: TGTGCCACCAGTTCGACTAGCGGGGCCTACAATGAGCAGTTCTTC
V gene: TRBV5-1; J gene: TRBJ2-2; D gene: -; clone size: -; CDR3 protein: CASRRDSLPPGELFF; CDR3 DNA: TGCGCCAGCAGGCGGGACAGCCTACCCCCCGGGGAGCTGTTTTTT